These T cell receptor beta chains were read from a single sample in a study of blood T cell repertoires in COVID-19. This table comes from immunoSEQ multiplex PCR, and its TCRdb copy is limited to in-frame clones, with some not included. Altogether fewer than 250,000 clones are present, around 85% being singletons, with the ten largest covering about 1.1%. The sequenced material came from peripheral blood. These receptors were obtained from a man aged 25 to 40 with acute or convalescent COVID-19. Both conserved end residues are part of each CDR3. D genes are given only for firm matches. Rows may omit the clone size; those that give it use once, few, many or a size class.

clone_size j_call v_call d_call cdr3_nt cdr3_aa
- TRBJ2-6 TRBV7-9 TRBD1 TGTGCCAGCACCAGGGACAGCCACTCTGGGGCCAACGTCCTGACTTTC CASTRDSHSGANVLTF
- TRBJ1-5 TRBV30 - TGTGCCTGGAGTACAGGGTTGAGCAATCAGCCCCAGCATTTT CAWSTGLSNQPQHF
- TRBJ1-3 TRBV5-1 - TGCGCCAGCAGCTTAAGCCCCACGAGCTTAATAAACACCATATATTTT CASSLSPTSLINTIYF
- TRBJ2-7 TRBV6-5 TRBD1 TGTGCCAGCAGTTACTCCCGGACAGGTGACTACGAGCAGTACTTC CASSYSRTGDYEQYF
- TRBJ1-1 TRBV30 TRBD1 TGTGCCTGGAGGGGGGACAGCTTGAACACTGAAGCTTTCTTT CAWRGDSLNTEAFF
- TRBJ1-4 TRBV6-5 - TGTGCCAGCAGTTACTCTGCGGGGGTTTGGGAAAAACTGTTTTTT CASSYSAGVWEKLFF
- TRBJ1-1 TRBV5-8 - TGTGCCAGCAGCTTGCGGGGGTCCACTGAAGCTTTCTTT CASSLRGSTEAFF
once TRBJ2-7 TRBV13 TRBD1 TGTGCCAGCAGCTCGAGGGACAGGTTAGCCTACGAGCAGTACTTC CASSSRDRLAYEQYF
- TRBJ1-5 TRBV6-5 - TGTGCCAGCAGTTACCCAGATCCGCCCCCAGAGCCCCAGCATTTT CASSYPDPPPEPQHF
- TRBJ2-7 TRBV29-1 TRBD1 TGCAGCGTCAGGGGGTTGGGAAATTACGAGCAGTACTTC CSVRGLGNYEQYF
- TRBJ1-1 TRBV5-1 TRBD1 TGCGCCACACAGGGGGCGCTTAATACTGAAGCTTTCTTT CATQGALNTEAFF
- TRBJ1-2 TRBV7-9 - TGTGCCAGCAGCATACATCGGACAGTCTCTGGATATGGCTACACCTTC CASSIHRTVSGYGYTF
- TRBJ1-6 TRBV7-2 TRBD1 TGTGCCAGCAGCTTAGACAGGGGGCAGTCACCCCTCCACTTT CASSLDRGQSPLHF
- TRBJ2-7 TRBV28 - TGTGCCAGCAGAGATAGACGGGTCTCCTACGAGCAGTACTTC CASRDRRVSYEQYF
- TRBJ1-6 TRBV7-6 - TGTGCCAGCAGCACATACGTGAATTCACCCCTCCACTTT CASSTYVNSPLHF
- TRBJ2-3 TRBV18 TRBD2 TGTGCCAGCTCGTCGGGGCGGGGGAGCACAGATACGCAGTATTTT CASSSGRGSTDTQYF
once TRBJ2-3 TRBV10-2 - TGCGCCAGCAGTCCGACCCCGCGGGGTACGCAGTATTTT CASSPTPRGTQYF
- TRBJ2-4 TRBV28 - TGTGCCAGCAGTTCTAAGGGGCTAGCCAAAAACATTCAGTACTTC CASSSKGLAKNIQYF
few TRBJ1-3 TRBV6-5 - TGTGCCAGCAGTTCTCGAATTGGGCAGGCCACCATATATTTT CASSSRIGQATIYF
once TRBJ1-4 TRBV7-2 - TGTGCCAGCAGCGGCGGACGACCTCGGGGTGAAAAACTGTTTTTT CASSGGRPRGEKLFF
- TRBJ2-1 TRBV11-3 TRBD2 TGTGCCAGCAGCACAGGACTAGCGGGAGCTATAAATGAGCAGTTCTTC CASSTGLAGAINEQFF
once TRBJ1-2 TRBV3-1/TRBV3-2 - TGTGCCAGCAGTGCAGGGTGGGGCTACACCTTC CASSAGWGYTF
- TRBJ1-6 TRBV6-5 - TGTGCCAGCAGTTACGGGTTAGAGGTGAATTCACCCCTCCACTTT CASSYGLEVNSPLHF
- TRBJ2-5 TRBV19 - TGTGCCAGTAGTACCGACATCGGGAGCCAAGAGACCCAGTACTTC CASSTDIGSQETQYF
- TRBJ1-1 TRBV10-1 - TGCGCCAGCAGACAGGGTTTGGACACTGAAGCTTTCTTT CASRQGLDTEAFF
- TRBJ1-6 TRBV29-1 - TGCAGCGTTCGCGTAGGGTCGGGGAATTCACCCCTCCACTTT CSVRVGSGNSPLHF
- TRBJ2-7 TRBV9 - TGTGCCAGCAGCGCCCTACCAAACGAGCAGTACTTC CASSALPNEQYF
- TRBJ1-4 TRBV5-1 TRBD1 TGCGCCAGCGGGACAGGGGCAACTAATGAAAAACTGTTTTTT CASGTGATNEKLFF
- TRBJ2-3 TRBV7-6 - TGTGCCAGCAGCTTAGCTACAGCCCCTACAGATACGCAGTATTTT CASSLATAPTDTQYF
- TRBJ2-3 TRBV6-1 - TGTGCCAGCAGTGAAGAACGACGGGCGGGGGCCACGTCGGATACGCAGTATTTT CASSEERRAGATSDTQYF
- TRBJ1-2 TRBV2 - TGTGCCAGCACCCCGGAGCGGGGCTACACCTTC CASTPERGYTF
- TRBJ1-2 TRBV28 - TGTGCCAGCAGTTTACCCCCAGGGAAACGTGGCTACACCTTC CASSLPPGKRGYTF
- TRBJ2-3 TRBV9 - TGTGCCAGCAGCGGCAGGGGTGGAACAGATACGCAGTATTTT CASSGRGGTDTQYF
- TRBJ1-1 TRBV18 - TGTGCCAGCTCACCAAGTTCACGGCAGGGCCAAGCTTTCTTT CASSPSSRQGQAFF
few TRBJ1-6 TRBV9 TRBD1 TGTGCCAGCAGCACGGGGGACAGCTATAATTCACCCCTCCACTTT CASSTGDSYNSPLHF
- TRBJ2-7 TRBV10-2 - TGCGCCAGCAGTGACCCCGGAGGGCCAGACTACGAGCAGTACTTC CASSDPGGPDYEQYF
- TRBJ1-1 TRBV3-1/TRBV3-2 TRBD1 TGTGCCAGCAGCCAAGATCTAGGGACAGGGATTGGCACTGAAGCTTTCTTT CASSQDLGTGIGTEAFF
once TRBJ2-2 TRBV5-6 - TGTGCCAGCAGCGCGATATCGGGACACGACACCGGGGAGCTGTTTTTT CASSAISGHDTGELFF
- TRBJ2-1 TRBV9 TRBD1 TGTGCCAGCAGCTCTACAGGGGGATGGAATGAGCAGTTCTTC CASSSTGGWNEQFF
once TRBJ1-2 TRBV5-1 - TGCGCCAGCAGCTTGTCAGGGGTTGGCTACACCTTC CASSLSGVGYTF
- TRBJ1-2 TRBV19 - TGTGCCAGTAGGCGGGGCAGCGGCTACACCTTC CASRRGSGYTF
- TRBJ2-1 TRBV19 TRBD2 TGTGCCAGTAGGCTTAGCGGGAAGTACAATGAGCAGTTCTTC CASRLSGKYNEQFF
- TRBJ1-5 TRBV18 - TGTGCCAGCTCACCGAACTTAAATCAGCCCCAGCATTTT CASSPNLNQPQHF
once TRBJ1-1 TRBV9 - TGTGCCAGCAGCGTATCCAGGGGCGACGAAGCTTTCTTT CASSVSRGDEAFF
- TRBJ2-1 TRBV4-1 - TGCGCCAGCAGCCAAGAACAGGGACGATACAATGAGCAGTTCTTC CASSQEQGRYNEQFF
- TRBJ1-4 TRBV7-9 TRBD1 TGTGCCAGCAGCCGAGACAGGGGGTCCGAAAAACTGTTTTTT CASSRDRGSEKLFF
- TRBJ1-6 TRBV7-9 - TGTGCCAGCAGCTTCCTTCTCGGGGAGTATTCACCCCTCCACTTT CASSFLLGEYSPLHF
- TRBJ2-6 TRBV5-4 - TGTGCCAGCAGCTCCGGGGGCTCTGGGGCCAACGTCCTGACTTTC CASSSGGSGANVLTF
- TRBJ2-1 TRBV7-9 TRBD2 TGTGCCAGCAGCGTCGGACTAGCGGGAGGACCTGAGCAGTTCTTC CASSVGLAGGPEQFF
- TRBJ1-5 TRBV28 - TGTGCCAGCAGTTTGAGTTTGGGGGCCAATCAGCCCCAGCATTTT CASSLSLGANQPQHF
- TRBJ1-1 TRBV18 - TGTGCCAGCTCACCACCGGGGGGGTTGGGCACTGAAGCTTTCTTT CASSPPGGLGTEAFF
- TRBJ2-7 TRBV2 - TGTGCCAGCAGTGAAGACGTCGCGGGGTTGGACTTC CASSEDVAGLDF
- TRBJ2-1 TRBV4-2 TRBD2 TGTGCCAGCAGTCTAGCGGGGGGTCGAGAGCAGTTCTTC CASSLAGGREQFF
few TRBJ2-7 TRBV19 TRBD2 TGTGCCAGTAGTATAGTCGCGGGAGGCGAGCAGTACTTC CASSIVAGGEQYF
- TRBJ2-3 TRBV5-8 TRBD1 TGTGCCAGCAGTCTGATACAGGGGACGCAGTATTTT CASSLIQGTQYF